The clone carrying this T cell receptor beta chain appeared once. Its antigen is unknown. This table comes from immunoSEQ multiplex PCR, and its TCRdb copy is limited to in-frame clones, with some not included. Here the sample spans over a million clones, 95% to 97% being singletons. In germline, CDR1 is SGHDT, CDR2 YYEEEE. Germline trimming cut 3 bases from V and 3 bases from J; bases unmatched to any gene: 6. The CDR3 contains 14 residues. The sample is drawn from a study of shared clonotypes between healthy human individuals. On the study more broadly: The study enrolled a couple of women and a few men aged 18 to 49. Study results and limitations: Some clonotypes were shared by all four sorted-subset donors, while others were not shared. The non-shared ones had lower generation probabilities than the shared ones. Among a handful of donors, roughly 5.5% of naive CD4 clonotypes were found in common. Depth was large, yet rarefaction showed that sorted-subset sequencing was incomplete.

The origin of this receptor is a man aged 25-40 years in good health. The chain links TRBV5-6 to TRBJ2-7, with 7 positions matching TRBD1. What was sequenced was naive CD4+ T cells sorted from blood. The subset is: CD45RA+ positively selected. The CDR3 sequence: CASSSPGTVYEQYF. CDR3 DNA sequence: TGTGCCAGCAGCTCACCCGGGACAGTCTACGAGCAGTACTTC.